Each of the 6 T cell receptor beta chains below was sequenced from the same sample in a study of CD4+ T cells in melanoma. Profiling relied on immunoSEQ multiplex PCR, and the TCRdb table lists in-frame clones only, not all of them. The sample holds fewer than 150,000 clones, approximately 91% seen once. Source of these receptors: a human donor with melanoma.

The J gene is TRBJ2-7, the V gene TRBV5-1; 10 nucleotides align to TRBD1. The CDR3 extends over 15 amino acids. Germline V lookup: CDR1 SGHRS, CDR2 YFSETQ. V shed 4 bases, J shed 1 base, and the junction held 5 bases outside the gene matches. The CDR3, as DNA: TGCGCCAGCAGCGAATGGACAGGGGGGTCCTACGAGCAGTACTTC. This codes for CASSEWTGGSYEQYF.

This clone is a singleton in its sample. The CDR3 region is CASRPWTGQFYEQYF. CDR3 coding DNA: TGTGCCAGCAGACCCTGGACAGGGCAATTCTACGAGCAGTACTTC. The V call is TRBV6-1, the J call TRBJ2-7, with 8 positions matching TRBD1. The CDR3 consists of 15 residues. The germline CDR1 and CDR2 sequences are MNHNS and SASEGT. The ends lost 6 bases at V and 3 bases at J; junction bases unmatched: 10.

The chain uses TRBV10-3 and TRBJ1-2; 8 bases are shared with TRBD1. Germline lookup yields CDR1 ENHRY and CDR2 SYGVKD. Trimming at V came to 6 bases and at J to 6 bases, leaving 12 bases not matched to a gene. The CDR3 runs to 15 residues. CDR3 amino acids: CAISRHDRGMNGYTF. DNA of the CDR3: TGTGCCATCAGCCGCCATGACAGGGGTATGAATGGCTACACCTTC.

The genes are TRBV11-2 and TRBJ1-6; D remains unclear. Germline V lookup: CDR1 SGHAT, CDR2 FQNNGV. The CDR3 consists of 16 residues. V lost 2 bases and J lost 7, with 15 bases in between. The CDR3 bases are TGTGCCAGCAGCTTATCAGGTTCGGCGCGCAATTCACCCCTCCACTTT. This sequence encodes CASSLSGSARNSPLHF.

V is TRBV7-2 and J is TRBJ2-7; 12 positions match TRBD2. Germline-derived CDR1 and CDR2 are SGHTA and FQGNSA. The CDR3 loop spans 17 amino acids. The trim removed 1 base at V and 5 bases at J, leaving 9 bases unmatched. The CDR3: CASSLVSSGGAGDEQYF. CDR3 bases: TGTGCCAGCAGCTTAGTGTCTAGCGGGGGGGCCGGGGACGAGCAGTACTTC. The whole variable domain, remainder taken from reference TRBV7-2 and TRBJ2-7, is GAGVSQSPSNKVTEKGKDVELRCDPISGHTALYWYRQSLGQGLEFLIYFQGNSAPDKSGLPSDRFSAERTGGSVSTLTIQRTQQEDSAVYLCASSLVSSGGAGDEQYFGPGTRLTVT.

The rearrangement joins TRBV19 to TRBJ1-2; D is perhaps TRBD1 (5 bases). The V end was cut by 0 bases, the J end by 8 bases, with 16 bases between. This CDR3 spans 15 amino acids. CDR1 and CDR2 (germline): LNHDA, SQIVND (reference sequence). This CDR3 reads CASSIDFVGANGYTF. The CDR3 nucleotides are TGTGCCAGTAGTATAGATTTTGTAGGGGCAAACGGCTACACCTTC.